These T cell receptor beta chains were read from a single sample in a study of T cell responses to AZD1222 COVID-19 vaccine. The protocol was immunoSEQ multiplex PCR, while the TCRdb copy is restricted to in-frame clones and leaves out a portion. The table includes 150,000 to 200,000 clones, over 75% detected once. Sequencing was performed on peripheral blood, taken on day 0 of AZD1222 vaccination. The receptors were gathered from an adult in good health. Both conserved end residues are part of each CDR3. The D gene is left open where the match is weak. Clone sizes are given selectively: once, few, many, or a class where the clone is expanded.

abundance	d_gene	j_gene	v_gene	CDR3nt	CDR3aa
-	TRBD1	TRBJ2-1	TRBV7-9	TGTGCCAGCAGCTTATACGGACAGGGAGGCAATGAGCAGTTCTTC	CASSLYGQGGNEQFF
few	-	TRBJ2-1	TRBV6-5	TGTGCCAGCAGCCGGGGGGCGTCCTACAATGAGCAGTTCTTC	CASSRGASYNEQFF
-	-	TRBJ1-1	TRBV6-4	TGTGCCAGCAGTGACTCCCGAGGGAGTGAAGCTTTCTTT	CASSDSRGSEAFF
once	TRBD1	TRBJ2-7	TRBV18	TGTGCCAGCTCACCACCTTGGGACAGGTCCTACGAGCAGTACTTC	CASSPPWDRSYEQYF
-	TRBD1	TRBJ1-2	TRBV7-9	TGTGCCAGCAGCTTATCCCAGGGGGTTAGCGGCTACACCTTC	CASSLSQGVSGYTF
-	-	TRBJ2-7	TRBV30	TGTGCCTGGAGTGTCAACCCCTACGAGCAGTACTTC	CAWSVNPYEQYF
-	-	TRBJ1-5	TRBV19	TGTGCCAGTAGTATAGTTGGGAGCAATCAGCCCCAGCATTTT	CASSIVGSNQPQHF
-	-	TRBJ1-1	TRBV6-1	TGTGCCAGCAGTGAAGCCGGGGAGGCTTTCTTT	CASSEAGEAFF
-	-	TRBJ2-7	TRBV18	TGTGCCAGCTCACCAGATAGGGATTACGAGCAGTACTTC	CASSPDRDYEQYF
-	-	TRBJ2-4	TRBV4-3	TGCGCCAGCAGCCCGGACGGAGTAGCCAAAAACATTCAGTACTTC	CASSPDGVAKNIQYF
-	-	TRBJ2-5	TRBV9	TGTGCCAGCACCCTAAATACAGGGCTCGGAGAGACCCAGTACTTC	CASTLNTGLGETQYF
-	-	TRBJ2-7	TRBV7-9	TGTGCCAGCAGCACCTACAGGGCGGACGAGCAGTACTTC	CASSTYRADEQYF
-	-	TRBJ1-2	TRBV5-6	TGTGCCAGCAGCTTGTCACGCGTGACGAACTATGGCTACACCTTC	CASSLSRVTNYGYTF
-	TRBD2	TRBJ2-7	TRBV3-1/TRBV3-2	TGTGCCAGCAGCCCCGGGGGGGCTTACGAGCAGTACTTC	CASSPGGAYEQYF
-	TRBD2	TRBJ2-5	TRBV2	TGTGCCAGCAGTGATAGGGGACTAGCGTCAGAGACCCAGTACTTC	CASSDRGLASETQYF
-	-	TRBJ1-5	TRBV27	TGTGCCAGCAGTTTCCGGGGGAGGGGCAACAGCAATCAGCCCCAGCATTTT	CASSFRGRGNSNQPQHF
-	-	TRBJ1-2	TRBV4-1	TGCGCCAGCAGCCAAGTGGCGGGTGGAGATGGCTACACCTTC	CASSQVAGGDGYTF
once	TRBD2	TRBJ2-2	TRBV9	TGTGCCAGCAGCGCCCCCGCAGCGGGGGGCATAGTCGACACCGGGGAGCTGTTTTTT	CASSAPAAGGIVDTGELFF
-	-	TRBJ1-5	TRBV5-1	TGCGCCAGCAGCTTGGGACCATCGGGGGGGCATCAGCCCCAGCATTTT	CASSLGPSGGHQPQHF
-	TRBD1	TRBJ1-5	TRBV27	TGTGCCAGCACGGACAGGGCTGGTCAGCCCCAGCATTTT	CASTDRAGQPQHF
-	TRBD1	TRBJ1-3	TRBV4-3	TGCGCCAGCAGCCAAGCTGTGGGACAGGGAGGAAACACCATATATTTT	CASSQAVGQGGNTIYF
-	TRBD1	TRBJ1-2	TRBV29-1	TGCAGCGTTGAAGATGGGGCAGGGGGAAGGGATGGCTACACCTTC	CSVEDGAGGRDGYTF
-	-	TRBJ1-2	TRBV21-1	TGTGCCAGCAGCAAGAGGAGGGGGCACGGCTACACCTTC	CASSKRRGHGYTF
-	-	TRBJ1-2	TRBV12-3/TRBV12-4	TGTGCCAGCAGTCCCAACAGGATGGATGGCTACACCTTC	CASSPNRMDGYTF
-	-	TRBJ2-7	TRBV6-6	TGTGCCAGCAGTTCCACAACCGGGACAACGAGCGAGCAGTACTTC	CASSSTTGTTSEQYF
-	-	TRBJ2-7	TRBV27	TGTGCCAGCAGTTTAGACCGGGTTGCACTGAGCTCCTACGAGCAGTACTTC	CASSLDRVALSSYEQYF
-	TRBD1	TRBJ1-1	TRBV6-2/TRBV6-3	TGTGCCAGCAGTTACTCCAGGGGGACTGAAGCTTTCTTT	CASSYSRGTEAFF
-	-	TRBJ2-1	TRBV5-1	TGCGCCAGCGCCGGAGACAATGAGCAGTTCTTC	CASAGDNEQFF
-	-	TRBJ2-7	TRBV10-3	TGTGCCATCAGTGATTCGGGTCCCCCCTCCTACGAGCAGTACTTC	CAISDSGPPSYEQYF
-	-	TRBJ2-1	TRBV12-3/TRBV12-4	TGTGCTGATCAGCGGTACACCTACAATGAGCAGTTCTTC	CADQRYTYNEQFF
once	TRBD1	TRBJ1-4	TRBV19	TGTGCCAGTAGTACTGGGGGACAGATTAATGAAAAACTGTTTTTT	CASSTGGQINEKLFF
-	TRBD1	TRBJ1-2	TRBV19	TGTGCCAGTAGTATCTCCGGGACAGGGTATGGCTACACCTTC	CASSISGTGYGYTF
-	TRBD1	TRBJ2-5	TRBV5-8	TGTGCCAGCAGCGCCCAGACAGGGGCTGCGGAGACCCAGTACTTC	CASSAQTGAAETQYF
few	-	TRBJ1-2	TRBV4-3	TGCGCCAGCAGCCAAGAAGGGGGGGCAAACAACTATGGCTACACCTTC	CASSQEGGANNYGYTF
-	-	TRBJ2-7	TRBV9	TGTGCCAGCAGCGTTTCAGGGGCGGGCGAGCAGTACTTC	CASSVSGAGEQYF
once	TRBD2	TRBJ2-1	TRBV19	TGTGCCAGTAGTTTGGGACTAGCGGGGGGTAGGGATGAGCAGTTCTTC	CASSLGLAGGRDEQFF
-	-	TRBJ2-7	TRBV7-9	TGTGCCAGCAGCCAATCCTCCTACGAGCAGTACTTC	CASSQSSYEQYF
-	TRBD1	TRBJ2-7	TRBV29-1	TGCAGCGTGACCATCCGGGGACAGGGTCTGTACGAGCAGTACTTC	CSVTIRGQGLYEQYF
-	-	TRBJ1-5	TRBV19	TGTGCCAGTAGTATCTCCGGGACGGGCCACGGTCAGCCCCAGCATTTT	CASSISGTGHGQPQHF
-	-	TRBJ1-1	TRBV5-1	TGCGCCAGCAGCTTATATGGTTCTAGGGGCACTGAAGCTTTCTTT	CASSLYGSRGTEAFF
-	-	TRBJ1-1	TRBV9	TGTGCCAGCAGCGTGGACAGACTGAACACTGAAGCTTTCTTT	CASSVDRLNTEAFF
-	-	TRBJ1-1	TRBV6-5	TGTGCCAGCAGGAACAAAGGGGCGAATGGAGAAGCTTTCTTT	CASRNKGANGEAFF
-	-	TRBJ1-2	TRBV10-3	TGTGCCATCAGTGTCCGGGAGGAGGGGCCCTATGGCTACACCTTC	CAISVREEGPYGYTF
-	TRBD1	TRBJ1-2	TRBV7-9	TGTGCCAGCAGCTCTCAGGGGGCGGGAGGCTACACCTTC	CASSSQGAGGYTF
many	-	TRBJ1-1	TRBV29-1	TGCAGCGTTTATGAAGGAGGGGGGATGATGAACACTGAAGCTTTCTTT	CSVYEGGGMMNTEAFF
-	-	TRBJ2-7	TRBV5-4	TGTGCCAGCAGCTCAGGCGGTCTAAGGGGCTCCTACGAGCAGTACTTC	CASSSGGLRGSYEQYF
once	TRBD1	TRBJ1-4	TRBV30	TGTGCCTGGGCCCGCAGACAGGGCAGGAATGAAAAACTGTTTTTT	CAWARRQGRNEKLFF
-	-	TRBJ2-3	TRBV29-1	TGCAGCGTCGATAGCAGCACAGATACGCAGTATTTT	CSVDSSTDTQYF
-	-	TRBJ1-2	TRBV6-1	TGTGCCAGCAGTGATGAGGGGCCGGGCTACACCTTC	CASSDEGPGYTF
-	-	TRBJ2-3	TRBV7-2	TGTGCCAGCAGCCAGTCGGGGCGCACAGATACGCAGTATTTT	CASSQSGRTDTQYF
-	TRBD1	TRBJ1-5	TRBV19	TGTGCCAGTAGTCTTGGACAGGGGGCCGTTCAGCCCCAGCATTTT	CASSLGQGAVQPQHF
-	TRBD1	TRBJ2-4	TRBV15	TGTGCCACCAGCAGAGCAGGGGGTGCGGCCAAAAACATTCAGTACTTC	CATSRAGGAAKNIQYF
-	-	TRBJ1-3	TRBV7-9	TGTGCCAGCAGCTTAGGAACCTCTGGAAACACCATATATTTT	CASSLGTSGNTIYF
once	-	TRBJ2-1	TRBV5-5	TGTGCCAGCAGCTTAGGGGGGAGTTCCTACAATGAGCAGTTCTTC	CASSLGGSSYNEQFF
-	-	TRBJ1-1	TRBV9	TGTGCCAGCAGCACCCGCTATAACGAAGAAGCTTTCTTT	CASSTRYNEEAFF
-	-	TRBJ1-4	TRBV6-2/TRBV6-3	TGTGCCAGCAGTTACTCGGCGGCAACTAATGAAAAACTGTTTTTT	CASSYSAATNEKLFF
-	-	TRBJ1-1	TRBV29-1	TGCAGCGCCGAACCAGGGCCGAACACTGAAGCTTTCTTT	CSAEPGPNTEAFF
-	-	TRBJ1-2	TRBV3-1/TRBV3-2	TGTGCCAGCAGCCAAGTAAGGAACTATGGCTACACCTTC	CASSQVRNYGYTF